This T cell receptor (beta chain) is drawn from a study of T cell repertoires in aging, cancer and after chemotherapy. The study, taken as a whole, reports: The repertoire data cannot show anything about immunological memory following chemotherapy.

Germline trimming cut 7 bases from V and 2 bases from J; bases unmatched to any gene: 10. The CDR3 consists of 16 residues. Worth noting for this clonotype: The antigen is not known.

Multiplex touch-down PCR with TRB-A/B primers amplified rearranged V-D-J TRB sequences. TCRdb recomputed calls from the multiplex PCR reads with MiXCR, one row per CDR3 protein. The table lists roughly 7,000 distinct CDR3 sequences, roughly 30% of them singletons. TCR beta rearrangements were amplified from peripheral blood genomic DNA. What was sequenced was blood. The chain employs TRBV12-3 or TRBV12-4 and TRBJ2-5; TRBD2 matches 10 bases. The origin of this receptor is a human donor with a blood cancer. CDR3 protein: CASTPRAGGPQETQYF. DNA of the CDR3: TGTGCCAGCACTCCACGAGCGGGGGGGCCACAAGAGACCCAGTACTTC.